The text below deals with one T cell receptor (beta chain). Its antigen is not yet known. Per-base qualities were not stored, and no clone one base away is much larger. Relative to germline, V is 2 bases shorter and J is 3 bases shorter, with 6 bases between their ends. From cysteine to phenylalanine, the CDR3 is 13 amino acids long. The retained sequence is limited to the CDR3, 39 bases, with the frame set at the first base. The germline V gene (reference sequence) sets CDR1 to LGHDT and CDR2 to YNNKEL. The CDR3 regions of human TCRbeta chains were analyzed by immunosequencing. From the authors' description of their analysis: Repertoire TCRs were checked for matches against a reference library of SARS-CoV-2-specific TCRs that had been generated using the MIRA antigen-specificity platform. Breadth was defined as the fraction of unique TCRs that were SARS-CoV-2-associated, and depth was defined as the fraction of total T cells that were SARS-CoV-2-associated. Using the MIRA data, each spike-specific TCR was mapped to the spike region that the TCR reacts to and placed in a CD4 or CD8 class. Log10-transformed breadth and depth values were compared by one-way ANOVA with Sidak's multiple comparisons tests. In its TCRdb copy, this immuneACCESS table keeps in-frame sequences only and misses some clones. Where compared with another copy, unresolved V genes explain less than half of these, and the others have no known cause. V and J calls and clone size are given by that table; D and trimming were obtained from the DNA. For this sample the table gives some 110,000 clones, of which around nine tenths were detected only once. The ten largest clonotypes hold 3.3% of the sample.

The data are from a study of T cell responses to AZD1222 COVID-19 vaccine listed by TCRdb under 2021. Turning to the overall study: A total of 233 trial participants underwent TCR sequencing, of whom about 200 had received two doses of AZD1222 and approximately 25 had received two doses of the MenACWY control vaccine. Trial participants were enrolled by age into subgroups of 18-55, 56-69 and 70-plus years, and around 140, 26 and 57 TCR-sequenced participants, respectively, were included in these subgroups. The paper's findings and limits, for the study overall: Most participants were white British and females outnumbered males, and the authors suggested that clonal diversity may have been underestimated. The 56-69-year group was small, and its depth increase did not reach significance, likely because of low power. Conclusions about previously exposed vaccinees are limited, since just six AZD1222 recipients were seropositive for SARS-CoV-2 at baseline. Because no samples from the day 14 peak response were available, repertoires could be characterized only after the peak T cell response. A significant rise in spike-specific TCR breadth and depth was observed after two AZD1222 doses relative to day 0 and relative to MenACWY recipients. CD4 TCRs associated with the vaccine covered the entire spike protein, and the dominant responses were in regions 160-218 and 743-854. Reportedly, almost half of the unique spike-specific TCRs recognized epitopes lying outside the regions that are mutated in the B.1.351 and B.1.1.7 variants.

This sample's time point label indicates: about 28 days (+/-7) after the second vaccine dose. The treatment or condition label here, explained by the study, means: meningococcal conjugate vaccine given as trial control. Samples from vaccinated people were obtained from the UK trials COV001 and COV002, which included a single-blind randomized controlled phase 2/3 trial of AZD1222 (ChAdOx1 nCoV-19) in healthy adults. For TCRbeta chain sequencing, PBMC samples were collected from trial participants at day 0 and at day 28 after the second dose. The TCR originated in an adult who received the MenACWY meningococcal vaccine as a control. Recombination connected TRBV3-1 (or the pseudogene TRBV3-2) to TRBJ2-3; the D gene is not confidently resolved. Specimen: peripheral blood, collected 28 days after the second dose of the MenACWY control vaccine. The DNA sequence follows: TGTGCCAGCAGCCAACCCGGAACAGATACGCAGTATTTT. Translated, it gives CASSQPGTDTQYF.